Each of the 26 T cell receptor beta chains below was sequenced from the same sample in a study of a mutant IDH1 vaccine in newly diagnosed glioma. Some clones are missing from TCRdb's copy, which holds only in-frame ones; the method was immunoSEQ multiplex PCR. The sample holds about 46,000 clones; about 92% are singletons and the top ten take about 2.1%. Time point here: week 35, safety follow-up. Every vaccine dose comprised 300 ug of mutant IDH1 20-mer peptide plus topical imiquimod. Their specific antigens are unknown. The sample here was PBMCs, taken from a glioma patient whose treatment included an IDH1 peptide vaccine. These receptors originate from a man between 50 and 59 years old with glioma.

The chain recombines TRBV4-1 with TRBJ2-5; 8 bases map to TRBD2. CDR1 is MGHRA, CDR2 YSYEKL, per germline. The CDR3 extends over 16 amino acids. The V segment lost 0 bases and the J segment 2 bases; nucleotides outside the gene matches: 5. In DNA form, the CDR3 reads TGCGCCAGCAGCCAAGATGCCCGCGGGGGGCAAGAGACCCAGTACTTC. Its protein is CASSQDARGGQETQYF.

The chain is built from TRBV25-1 and TRBJ2-7; TRBD2 aligns across 7 bases. The trim removed 3 bases at V and 7 bases at J, leaving 12 bases unmatched. The CDR3 is 15 amino acids. Germline CDR1 reads MGHDK; CDR2 reads SYGVNS. The CDR3 region has the DNA TGTGCCAGCAGTGAGAGGGAGGGCGACGCGGGGGAGCAGTACTTC. Its protein product is CASSEREGDAGEQYF.

J is TRBJ1-5 and V is TRBV6-5, with TRBD1 matching 7 bases. The CDR3 has 14 residues. The germline CDR1 and CDR2 sequences are MNHEY and SVGAGI. The junction had 8 bases not matched to a gene; V was cut back by 6 bases and J by 6 bases. Here the CDR3 reads CASSRQGGTQPQHF. The CDR3 DNA reads as TGTGCCAGCAGCCGACAGGGAGGCACTCAGCCCCAGCATTTT.

J is TRBJ2-3 and V is TRBV7-2; no reliable D call. Looked up from germline, CDR1 is SGHTA and CDR2 is FQGNSA. Trimming cost V 2 bases and J 1 base, with 22 bases left between them. The CDR3 loop spans 19 amino acids. This chain's CDR3 is CASSLKPPQFGRGTDTQYF. The CDR3 nucleotides are TGTGCCAGCAGCTTAAAGCCCCCGCAATTCGGTCGAGGCACAGATACGCAGTATTTT. The full variable domain, its missing parts supplied by reference TRBV7-2 and TRBJ2-3, is GAGVSQSPSNKVTEKGKDVELRCDPISGHTALYWYRQSLGQGLEFLIYFQGNSAPDKSGLPSDRFSAERTGGSVSTLTIQRTQQEDSAVYLCASSLKPPQFGRGTDTQYFGPGTRLTVL.

J is TRBJ2-2 and V is TRBV27; D unclear. The V gene lost 10 bases and the J gene lost 3 bases, with 15 bases spanning the gap. CDR3 size: 14 residues. The germline gives CDR1 MNHEY, CDR2 SMNVEV (reference sequence). The CDR3 nucleotides are TGTGCCAACCCACCTAAGGGCCACACCGGGGAGCTGTTTTTT. As protein: CANPPKGHTGELFF.

The J gene is TRBJ1-1, the V gene TRBV18; D not certain. Looked up from germline, CDR1 is KGHSH and CDR2 is LQKENI. The ends were cut back, 4 bases at V and 2 bases at J, with 14 bases in the middle. The CDR3 is 15 amino acids. DNA for the CDR3: TGTGCCAGCTCACTTTCAAGCGTCAGTAACACTGAAGCTTTCTTT. This sequence encodes CASSLSSVSNTEAFF.

The chain carries TRBV6-6 and TRBJ2-7; possibly TRBD1 or TRBD2 for D (6 bases each). This CDR3 comprises 15 residues. The germline V and J ends were trimmed by 2 bases and 3 bases, with 14 bases remaining between them. Looked up from germline, CDR1 is MNHNY and CDR2 is SVGAGI (reference sequence). CDR3 residues: CASSYGGGFYYEQYF. In nucleotides, the CDR3 is TGTGCCAGCAGTTACGGAGGGGGTTTCTACTACGAGCAGTACTTC.

The chain links TRBV13 to TRBJ1-2; perhaps TRBD1 as D (5 bases). CDR3 length equals 15 residues. Germline V lookup: CDR1 PRHDT, CDR2 FYEKMQ (reference sequence). Trimming removed 0 bases from V and 6 bases from J, with 14 bases in between. CDR3 in amino acids: CASSLGAGRGDGYTF. CDR3 coding DNA: TGTGCCAGCAGCTTAGGGGCAGGGCGAGGAGATGGCTACACCTTC. The variable domain in full, with the rest retrieved from reference TRBV13 and TRBJ1-2, is AAGVIQSPRHLIKEKRETATLKCYPIPRHDTVYWYQQGPGQDPQFLISFYEKMQSDKGSIPDRFSAQQFSDYHSELNMSSLELGDSALYFCASSLGAGRGDGYTFGSGTRLTVV.

This clone was picked up one time. The chain links TRBV30 to TRBJ2-7; the D gene is possibly TRBD1 (5 bases). Germline V lookup: CDR1 GTSNPN, CDR2 SVGIG (reference sequence). CDR3 size: 13 residues. Trimming removed 0 bases at V and 3 bases at J, with 9 bases between. In DNA, the CDR3 is TGTGCCTGGAGTGTAGACAGCGACTACGAGCAGTACTTC. Amino acids: CAWSVDSDYEQYF.

The J gene is TRBJ1-6, the V gene TRBV9; D gene ambiguous. The germline gives CDR1 SGDLS, CDR2 YYNGEE. The CDR3 is 13 amino acids. V was clipped by 4 bases and J by 13 bases, with 15 bases between them. This CDR3 reads CASSLAGRSPLHF. The CDR3 DNA follows: TGTGCCAGCAGCCTGGCGGGGAGAAGCCCCCTCCACTTT.

The V gene is TRBV28, the J gene TRBJ2-7; 9 bases fit TRBD2. In germline, CDR1 is MDHEN, CDR2 SYDVKM. The V and J ends lost 2 bases and 4 bases, in that order; junction bases with no gene match: 9. The CDR3 totals 16 residues. This chain's CDR3 is CASSLILAGTSYEQYF. The CDR3 nucleotides read TGTGCCAGCAGTTTAATCCTAGCGGGAACTTCATACGAGCAGTACTTC.

The J gene is TRBJ1-3, the V gene TRBV7-9; D is ambiguous. This CDR3 comprises 13 residues. Germline CDR1 and CDR2: SEHNR and FQNEAQ (reference sequence). V shed 2 bases and J shed 4 bases, with 6 bases lying between them. The CDR3 DNA follows: TGTGCCAGCAGCTTAATGCAGGGAAACACCATATATTTT. Its protein product is CASSLMQGNTIYF. Based on the CDR3 plus reference TRBV7-9 and TRBJ1-3, the full variable domain is DTGVSQNPRHKITKRGQNVTFRCDPISEHNRLYWYRQTLGQGPEFLTYFQNEAQLEKSRLLSDRFSAERPKGSFSTLEIQRTEQGDSAMYLCASSLMQGNTIYFGEGSWLTVV.

The chain combines TRBV29-1 with TRBJ2-1; D gene uncertain. Looked up from germline, CDR1 is SQVTM and CDR2 is ANQGSEA. The CDR3 runs 13 residues. Trimming took off 4 bases at V and 3 bases at J, with 10 bases between the two ends. The CDR3 is CSVVDGNYNEQFF. As DNA, the CDR3 is TGCAGCGTTGTAGACGGAAACTACAATGAGCAGTTCTTC.

In its sample, this clone was seen once. The chain combines TRBV10-3 with TRBJ1-1, with 7 bases aligning to TRBD1. The germline V gene encodes CDR1 ENHRY and CDR2 SYGVKD. V shed 0 bases and J 5 bases; nucleotides not matched to a gene: 9. The CDR3 runs 16 residues. The CDR3 bases are TGTGCCATCAGTGAGTCGAGTTCAGGGGGGACGACTGAAGCTTTCTTT. This translates into CAISESSSGGTTEAFF.

This clone occurred a few times. The chain employs TRBV10-1 and TRBJ2-1, with TRBD2 matching over 7 bases. Germline assignment: CDR1 WNHNN and CDR2 SYGVQD (reference sequence). This CDR3 region has 14 residues. With V trimmed by 2 bases and J by 2 bases, 0 bases remained unmatched. CDR3 residues: CASSEREAYNEQFF. The CDR3 bases are TGCGCCAGCAGTGAGCGGGAGGCCTACAATGAGCAGTTCTTC.

The V call is TRBV7-9, the J call TRBJ2-5; the D gene could be TRBD1 or TRBD2 (5 bases each). The V and J ends lost 9 bases and 0 bases respectively, with 11 bases between them. Germline V gene lookup returns CDR1 SEHNR and CDR2 FQNEAQ (reference sequence). The CDR3 extends over 13 amino acids. The CDR3 sequence is CASRRGDQETQYF. The DNA of the CDR3 is TGTGCCAGTCGGAGAGGGGACCAAGAGACCCAGTACTTC.

J is TRBJ2-3 and V is TRBV4-3; TRBD2 matches at 10 bases. Per the germline V gene, CDR1 is LGHNA and CDR2 is YSLEER. Trimming at V came to 1 base and at J to 5 bases, leaving 9 bases not matched to a gene. The CDR3 spans 17 residues. CDR3: CASSQVRSGGDGDTQYF. In nucleotides, the CDR3 is TGCGCCAGCAGCCAAGTTCGCAGCGGGGGGGATGGAGATACGCAGTATTTT.

This clone was observed once. The chain combines TRBV18 with TRBJ1-4; D is uncertain. The CDR3 loop spans 13 amino acids. Trimming removed 2 bases at V and 4 bases at J, with 5 bases between. CDR1 is KGHSH, CDR2 LQKENI, per germline. CDR3 protein: CASSPGINEKLFF. The CDR3 DNA follows: TGTGCCAGCTCACCAGGGATTAATGAAAAACTGTTTTTT.

V and J are TRBV4-3 and TRBJ2-2, with D possibly TRBD1 on 5 matching bases. V lost 0 bases and J 4 bases, leaving 24 bases between the germline ends. Germline CDR1 is LGHNA and CDR2 is YSLEER. This CDR3 contains 20 residues. CDR3 bases: TGCGCCAGCAGCCAAGATAGGTTGGGGCACGTGACTGGATCCACCGGGGAGCTGTTTTTT. This gives the protein CASSQDRLGHVTGSTGELFF.

The rearrangement uses TRBV27 and TRBJ1-1, with D perhaps matching TRBD1 (5 bases). Germline assignment: CDR1 MNHEY and CDR2 SMNVEV (reference sequence). V lost 1 base, J lost 5 bases, and 17 bases lay in between. The CDR3 is made up of 16 amino acids. Here the CDR3 reads CASSLFPGGEGTEAFF. The CDR3 nucleotides are TGTGCCAGCAGTTTATTCCCGGGGGGGGAAGGGACTGAAGCTTTCTTT.

The chain has TRBV6-5 and TRBJ2-7; TRBD2 might be the D (6 bases). V was shortened by 6 bases and J by 3 bases, with 18 bases between the two germline ends. Germline CDR1 MNHEY, CDR2 SVGAGI. This CDR3 spans 15 amino acids. CDR3 sequence reads: CASSLYVAAVYEQYF. The CDR3, as DNA: TGTGCCAGCAGCCTATATGTAGCGGCTGTCTACGAGCAGTACTTC.

This clone occurred a few times. The chain carries TRBV7-8 and TRBJ2-2, with 11 bases fitting TRBD1. The CDR3 runs 19 residues. Germline V gives CDR1 SGHVS, CDR2 FQNEAQ. With 1 base clipped from V and 7 bases from J, the junction kept 14 bases outside the gene matches. DNA of the CDR3: TGTGCCAGCAGCTTAGTACGGCCCGCGGACAGGGGGCGGGGCGGGGAGCTGTTTTTT. The encoded protein is CASSLVRPADRGRGGELFF.

The J gene is TRBJ1-5, the V gene TRBV27; tentative D call: TRBD1 (5 bases). Germline values: CDR1 MNHEY, CDR2 SMNVEV (reference sequence). This CDR3 spans 14 amino acids. V was clipped by 9 bases and J by 2 bases, with 14 bases between them. CDR3 sequence: CASRTEGGNQPQHF. The DNA for the CDR3 is TGTGCCAGTAGGACCGAAGGGGGCAATCAGCCCCAGCATTTT.

The gene calls are TRBV4-3 and TRBJ2-7; 8 bases line up with TRBD1. CDR1 and CDR2 from the germline V gene are LGHNA and YSLEER. J gave up 0 bases and V 3 bases, and 7 bases lay outside the gene matches. This CDR3 is 16 amino acids long. CDR3 bases: TGCGCCAGCAGCCAGGCGACAGGGGCTCTCTCCTACGAGCAGTACTTC. Amino acids: CASSQATGALSYEQYF.

The genes are TRBV5-1 and TRBJ2-5; unclear D gene. CDR3 size: 13 residues. V was clipped by 4 bases and J by 2 bases, with 9 bases between them. Germline V gene data show CDR1 as SGHRS and CDR2 as YFSETQ. The CDR3, as DNA: TGCGCCAGCAGCACCGGGCCGCAAGAGACCCAGTACTTC. Translation gives CASSTGPQETQYF.

The CDR3 protein is CASSEWGAQTGNTIYF. The CDR3 DNA sequence: TGTGCCAGCAGTGAGTGGGGGGCCCAAACTGGAAACACCATATATTTT. The V gene is TRBV2, the J gene TRBJ1-3, with TRBD1 as a possible D gene (6 bases). The CDR3 has 16 amino acids. V lost 3 bases to trimming and J lost 2 bases, with 14 bases between them. Germline V CDR1 and CDR2: SNHLY, FYNNEI.